A selection of T cell receptor beta chains follows, all from one sample in a study of control samples from healthy donors and cancer patients. The data were produced by immunoSEQ multiplex PCR, yet TCRdb's version contains in-frame clones alone and is incomplete. The data show 65,000 to 80,000 clones, with roughly 90% seen just once and under 2.5% held by the top ten. Source material: PBMCs. The receptor set was obtained from a woman aged 55 to 70 with head and neck cancer. Both conserved end residues are part of each CDR3. The D gene is left open where the match is weak. Only part of the rows carry a size: once, few, many, or a class if the clone is expanded.

>-|-|TRBJ2-5|TRBV5-6
TGTGCCAGCACCCTGAGAGCGGTCCTACGGGAGACCCAGTACTTC
CASTLRAVLRETQYF
>-|-|TRBJ1-2|TRBV7-2
TGTGCCAGCAGCTCAGGACAGACCAACCTAAACTATGGCTACACCTTC
CASSSGQTNLNYGYTF
>TRBD2|-|TRBJ2-7|TRBV27
TGTGCCAGCAGTTTTGCGGGAGGGAGCTCCTACGAGCAGTACTTC
CASSFAGGSSYEQYF
>-|-|TRBJ2-1|TRBV11-2
TGTGCCAGCAGCTTAACCACCGGTTACAATGAGCAGTTCTTC
CASSLTTGYNEQFF
>-|-|TRBJ2-7|TRBV10-3
TGTGCCATCAGTGAGACAAGCTTTTTGGGGCTAGCGACATATTACGAGCAGTACTTC
CAISETSFLGLATYYEQYF
>TRBD2|-|TRBJ2-1|TRBV28
TGTGCCAGCAGTTTCAGCGGGAGGGCCATCGTGCAGTTCTTC
CASSFSGRAIVQFF
>TRBD2|-|TRBJ2-2|TRBV19
TGTGCCAGTAGTATAGATCTCGGGACGGGAGGGCCAGCCGGGGAGCTGTTTTTT
CASSIDLGTGGPAGELFF
>-|-|TRBJ1-3|TRBV5-6
TGTGCCAGCAGCTTGGAGGGTCCTGGAAACACCATATATTTT
CASSLEGPGNTIYF
>-|-|TRBJ1-1|TRBV28
TGTGCCAGCAGTTTAAGCTCCTTCCGAGGGACTGAAGCTTTCTTT
CASSLSSFRGTEAFF
>TRBD2|-|TRBJ2-3|TRBV7-3
TGTGCCAGCAGCTCCGGACTAGCGGGAGGGGCAGATACGCAGTATTTT
CASSSGLAGGADTQYF
>-|-|TRBJ2-7|TRBV12-3/TRBV12-4
TGTGCCAGCAGTTTGAACAGGGTAGAGCAGTACTTC
CASSLNRVEQYF
>-|few|TRBJ2-1|TRBV9
TGTGCCAGCAGCGTATCGGGGTGGGTAGACAATGAGCAGTTCTTC
CASSVSGWVDNEQFF
>-|-|TRBJ2-2|TRBV11-2
TGTGCCAGCAGCTTAGATTTGGTATCCACCGGGGAGCTGTTTTTT
CASSLDLVSTGELFF